Below, 27 T cell receptor beta chains from the same sample are listed, as sequenced in a study of blood T cell repertoires in COVID-19. Some clones are missing from TCRdb's copy, which holds only in-frame ones; the method was immunoSEQ multiplex PCR. The table shows 120,000 to 150,000 clones, with about nine tenths occurring only once. The specimen sequenced was peripheral blood. These receptors came from a human donor in a cohort sampled during active COVID-19.

V and J are TRBV30 and TRBJ2-4; 9 bases are a match to TRBD2. The CDR3 has 15 residues. Trimming removed 0 bases from V and 9 bases from J; junction bases left unmatched: 9. Germline loops: CDR1 GTSNPN, CDR2 SVGIG (reference sequence). This CDR3 is CAWSVGAGGRVIQYF. The CDR3 nucleotides read TGTGCCTGGAGTGTGGGAGCGGGGGGAAGGGTCATTCAGTACTTC.

The chain combines TRBV3-1 (or the pseudogene TRBV3-2) with TRBJ1-2; D gene uncertain. The V gene's germline CDR1 is LGHDT and CDR2 YNNKEL (reference sequence). V lost 1 base to trimming and J lost 7 bases, with 16 bases between them. The CDR3 covers 15 residues. This CDR3 is CASSQAFLKRGGYTF. Written as DNA, the CDR3 is TGTGCCAGCAGCCAAGCTTTCCTAAAACGTGGTGGCTACACCTTC.

This clone was seen once. The chain uses TRBV5-1 and TRBJ2-3, with D hard to call. Germline V gives CDR1 SGHRS, CDR2 YFSETQ. The length of the CDR3 is 16 residues. V dropped 4 bases and J dropped 0 bases, with 15 bases sitting between them. The CDR3 DNA reads TGCGCCAGCAGCCCAAGGAGCGACTCTAGCACAGATACGCAGTATTTT. Amino acids: CASSPRSDSSTDTQYF.

This chain joins TRBV25-1 and TRBJ1-4; TRBD1 matches 7 bases. J lost 5 bases, V lost 4 bases, and 4 bases had no gene match. This CDR3 is 14 amino acids long. Germline V gives CDR1 MGHDK, CDR2 SYGVNS. CDR3 coding DNA: TGTGCCAGCAGTGTGACAGGGCGGAATGAAAAACTGTTTTTT. Residues: CASSVTGRNEKLFF.

This sequence joins TRBV5-4 and TRBJ2-7, with 7 bases lining up with TRBD2. Germline lookup yields CDR1 SGHNT and CDR2 YYREEE (reference sequence). The V segment lost 0 bases and the J segment 6 bases; nucleotides outside the gene matches: 3. The CDR3 loop spans 13 amino acids. In nucleotides, the CDR3 is TGTGCCAGCAGCTTGGAAGTAGCGGGCGAGCAGTACTTC. Protein: CASSLEVAGEQYF.

This clone came up a few times. This sequence joins TRBV30 and TRBJ1-1; D possibly corresponds to TRBD1 (6 bases). The V gene lost 1 base and the J gene lost 5 bases, with 11 bases spanning the gap. Looked up from germline, CDR1 is GTSNPN and CDR2 is SVGIG (reference sequence). This CDR3 comprises 13 residues. The CDR3 sequence: CAWSAQGPTEAFF. The CDR3 DNA reads TGTGCCTGGAGTGCTCAGGGGCCAACTGAAGCTTTCTTT.

The chain combines TRBV19 with TRBJ2-7; D is uncertain. Germline V gives CDR1 LNHDA, CDR2 SQIVND (reference sequence). CDR3 length: 14 amino acids. The V end lost 5 bases, the J end lost 5 bases, and 16 bases lay between the germline ends. CDR3 coding DNA: TGTGCCAGTAGTTTGATGGCCGAAGAAAACGAGCAGTACTTC. Its protein product is CASSLMAEENEQYF.

The chain couples TRBV10-3 to TRBJ2-5; TRBD1 matches 9 bases. In germline, CDR1 is ENHRY, CDR2 SYGVKD. V lost 5 bases and J lost 4; bases outside the gene matches: 8. The CDR3 loop spans 15 amino acids. Here the CDR3 reads CAISPRQGEGETQYF. Here the CDR3 DNA reads TGTGCCATCAGTCCGCGACAGGGGGAAGGAGAGACCCAGTACTTC.

The chain recombines TRBV27 with TRBJ2-7; TRBD1 matches at 12 bases. V dropped 6 bases and J dropped 5; count of bases not matched to a gene: 8. CDR1 is MNHEY, CDR2 SMNVEV, per germline (reference sequence). This CDR3 comprises 15 residues. The CDR3 here is CASSSGTGGRNEQYF. CDR3 sequence (DNA): TGTGCCAGCAGCTCCGGGACAGGGGGCAGGAACGAGCAGTACTTC.

This chain joins TRBV20-1 and TRBJ2-1; no firm D call. There are 10 residues in the CDR3. Trimming took 7 bases from V and 5 from J, leaving 6 bases between them. Germline CDR1 reads DFQATT; CDR2 reads SNEGSKA (reference sequence). CDR3 protein: CSGLDNEQFF. The CDR3 DNA follows: TGCAGTGGACTCGACAATGAGCAGTTCTTC.

A single count supports this clone. This chain uses TRBV19 with TRBJ2-1, with 8 bases aligning to TRBD2. V trimming: 5 bases; J trimming: 7 bases; junction bases outside the gene matches: 13. CDR1 LNHDA and CDR2 SQIVND come from the germline V gene (reference sequence). CDR3 length equals 16 residues. CDR3 bases: TGTGCCAGTAGTCCCCTGGGGGCGGGGGGCCGGAATGAGCAGTTCTTC. Encoded protein: CASSPLGAGGRNEQFF. Complete variable domain (other parts from reference TRBV19 and TRBJ2-1): DGGITQSPKYLFRKEGQNVTLSCEQNLNHDAMYWYRQDPGQGLRLIYYSQIVNDFQKGDIAEGYSVSREKKESFPLTVTSAQKNPTAFYLCASSPLGAGGRNEQFFGPGTRLTVL.

This chain joins TRBV20-1 and TRBJ2-1; 8 bases agree with TRBD1. V was pared by 3 bases and J by 4 bases, with 5 bases of the junction left unmatched. The germline V gene encodes CDR1 DFQATT and CDR2 SNEGSKA (reference sequence). There are 14 residues in the CDR3. The CDR3 nucleotides are TGCAGTGCTAGTTTGGGGACAGGATACAATGAGCAGTTCTTC. Amino acid sequence: CSASLGTGYNEQFF.

The chain joins TRBV2 to TRBJ2-3; 14 positions agree with TRBD2. The CDR3 totals 18 residues. Per the germline V gene, CDR1 is SNHLY and CDR2 is FYNNEI. The V and J ends lost 5 bases and 3 bases, in that order; junction bases with no gene match: 10. Written as DNA, the CDR3 is TGTGCCAGCAGTCCCGGACTAGCGGGGGGACCTAGGACAGATACGCAGTATTTT. Residues: CASSPGLAGGPRTDTQYF.

The chain employs TRBV12-5 and TRBJ1-1; the D gene is possibly TRBD1 (6 bases). This CDR3 contains 15 residues. From germline, CDR1 is LGHNT and CDR2 FRNRAP. Trimming removed 7 bases at V and 7 bases at J, with 22 bases between. The CDR3 is CASARGGQVLREAFF. The CDR3 nucleotides are TGTGCTAGTGCCCGGGGGGGCCAGGTACTTCGTGAAGCTTTCTTT.

The J gene is TRBJ2-3, the V gene TRBV7-3, with D unresolved. The CDR3 has 15 residues. V was trimmed by 0 bases and J by 5 bases, leaving 12 bases between them. Per germline, CDR1 SGHTA and CDR2 FQGTGA. CDR3 in amino acids: CASSLTRTALDTQYF. In DNA, the CDR3 is TGTGCCAGCAGCTTAACGAGAACAGCCTTAGATACGCAGTATTTT.

This clone was detected only once. The gene calls are TRBV18 and TRBJ1-1; D is perhaps TRBD1 (5 bases). The CDR3 contains 14 residues. Between the trimmed V and J ends, which lost 6 bases and 1 base, there was a span of 12 bases. Germline CDR1 is KGHSH and CDR2 is LQKENI. The CDR3 protein is CASSLGGTNTEAFF. Written as DNA, the CDR3 is TGTGCCAGCTCTCTTGGAGGGACGAACACTGAAGCTTTCTTT.

CDR3: CASSFGGEGTEAFF. The CDR3 DNA is TGCGCCAGCAGCTTCGGGGGAGAGGGCACTGAAGCTTTCTTT. V is TRBV5-1 and J is TRBJ1-1; TRBD1 might be the D (5 bases). This CDR3 has 14 residues. V was pared by 2 bases and J by 4 bases, with 12 bases between. Germline CDR1 is SGHRS and CDR2 is YFSETQ.

J is TRBJ1-1 and V is TRBV7-9; 7 positions match TRBD1. Germline assignment: CDR1 SEHNR and CDR2 FQNEAQ (reference sequence). V shed 5 bases, J shed 1 base, and the junction held 7 bases outside the gene matches. The CDR3 has 15 residues. The DNA of the CDR3 is TGTGCCAGCAGCCTTGGACAGGCGAGGAACACTGAAGCTTTCTTT. It encodes CASSLGQARNTEAFF.

This clone was detected only once. The genes are TRBV3-1 (or the pseudogene TRBV3-2) and TRBJ1-2, with TRBD1 identical over 9 bases. Per germline, CDR1 LGHDT and CDR2 YNNKEL (reference sequence). The CDR3 length is 14 residues. The V segment lost 4 bases and the J segment 4 bases; nucleotides outside the gene matches: 4. CDR3 residues: CASSRDRAGYGYTF. The DNA for the CDR3 is TGTGCCAGCAGCCGGGACAGGGCGGGCTATGGCTACACCTTC.

The chain combines TRBV6-5 with TRBJ2-7, with D possibly matching TRBD2 (6 bases). The V gene's germline CDR1 is MNHEY and CDR2 SVGAGI. The CDR3 is made up of 15 amino acids. V gave up 7 bases and J gave up 4 bases, with 20 bases separating them. CDR3 sequence reads: CASTYRGRGTYEQYF. CDR3 coding DNA: TGTGCCAGCACCTACCGCGGGCGGGGCACATACGAGCAGTACTTC.

This clone was seen only a few times. This sequence joins TRBV18 and TRBJ2-2; TRBD2 is a possible D gene (5 bases). The CDR3 spans 13 residues. Trimming took 2 bases from V and 6 from J, leaving 7 bases between them. Germline V gene data show CDR1 as KGHSH and CDR2 as LQKENI. CDR3 nucleotide sequence: TGTGCCAGCTCACCAGGGAGTCCCGGGGAGCTGTTTTTT. Residues: CASSPGSPGELFF.

The chain recombines TRBV1 with TRBJ2-2; the DNA was not compared with TRBD2, the D call given in the table. TRBV1 is described as a pseudogene. CDR3 length: 19 residues. CDR3 nucleotide sequence: TGCACCAGCAGCCAAGAGGGACTAGCGGGGGACCTGAACACCGGGGAGCTGTTTTTT. Amino acids: CTSSQEGLAGDLNTGELFF.

V gene TRBV2 combines with J gene TRBJ1-2; no clear D gene. V dropped 1 base and J dropped 6 bases, with 6 bases sitting between them. The CDR3 extends over 12 amino acids. The germline gives CDR1 SNHLY, CDR2 FYNNEI. CDR3 loop: CASSEGEDGYTF. CDR3 sequence (DNA): TGTGCCAGCAGTGAAGGCGAGGATGGCTACACCTTC.

The chain uses TRBV15 and TRBJ1-5; a weak D match, TRBD1 (5 bases). The germline V gene has CDR1 LNHNV and CDR2 YYDKDF (reference sequence). Trimming took off 5 bases at V and 6 bases at J, with 14 bases between the two ends. There are 14 residues in the CDR3. The chain's CDR3 is CATSQGGATQPQHF. The CDR3 DNA reads TGTGCCACCAGCCAGGGCGGGGCTACTCAGCCCCAGCATTTT.

The CDR3 is CASSPGGYQETQYF. The CDR3 region has the DNA TGTGCCAGCAGCCCGGGGGGGTACCAAGAGACCCAGTACTTC. V gene TRBV4-2 combines with J gene TRBJ2-5; 8 bases match TRBD2. CDR1 is LGHNA, CDR2 YNFKEQ, per germline. This CDR3 contains 14 residues. Trimming cost V 4 bases and J 0 bases; bases outside gene matches: 1.

The chain carries TRBV5-1 and TRBJ2-5, with a tentative D call TRBD1 (6 bases). Germline CDR1 and CDR2: SGHRS and YFSETQ. The CDR3 consists of 16 residues. V lost 1 base, J lost 1 base, and 14 bases lay in between. CDR3 residues: CASSLWLGQFQETQYF. The CDR3 nucleotides are TGCGCCAGCAGCTTGTGGTTAGGACAGTTCCAAGAGACCCAGTACTTC.

The chain carries TRBV27 and TRBJ1-2; the match to TRBD1 covers 12 bases. CDR1 and CDR2 (germline): MNHEY, SMNVEV (reference sequence). This CDR3 contains 18 residues. J lost 8 bases, V lost 6 bases, and 19 bases had no gene match. This chain's CDR3 is CASSPLGLGTGGSEGYTF. The CDR3 DNA is TGTGCCAGCAGCCCTTTAGGGCTAGGGACAGGGGGCAGCGAGGGCTACACCTTC.